What follows are 20 T cell receptor beta chains derived from one specimen sequenced in a study of blood T cell repertoires in COVID-19. TCRdb's copy holds only in-frame clones and misses some; the assay was immunoSEQ multiplex PCR. The sample lists fewer than 200,000 clones; 84% were seen once. Sequencing input: PBMCs or T cells enriched from blood (not recorded which). These receptors were collected from a woman in her twenties or thirties who had been exposed to COVID-19.

This clone has only a few counts. V gene TRBV18 combines with J gene TRBJ2-1, with D perhaps TRBD1 (5 bases). CDR1 is KGHSH, CDR2 LQKENI, per germline. This CDR3 is 15 amino acids long. Trimming took 4 bases from V and 6 from J, leaving 16 bases between them. CDR3 residues: CASSRMTTDSNEQFF. As DNA, the CDR3 is TGTGCCAGCTCACGTATGACGACAGATAGCAATGAGCAGTTCTTC.

The chain combines TRBV5-4 with TRBJ2-1; 8 positions match TRBD1. CDR1 SGHNT and CDR2 YYREEE come from the germline V gene (reference sequence). CDR3 length: 14 residues. With V trimmed by 4 bases and J by 7 bases, 7 bases remained unmatched. The CDR3 DNA follows: TGTGCCAGCAGCATAGGACAGGGTGGAAATGAGCAGTTCTTC. Protein sequence: CASSIGQGGNEQFF.

This clone appeared a few times. The chain has TRBV20-1 and TRBJ2-5, with 7 bases aligning to TRBD1. The CDR3 is 11 amino acids. Germline CDR1 reads DFQATT; CDR2 reads SNEGSKA (reference sequence). Trimming at V came to 5 bases and at J to 5 bases, leaving 2 bases not matched to a gene. CDR3 residues: CSAWTGETQYF. Here the CDR3 DNA reads TGCAGTGCTTGGACAGGCGAGACCCAGTACTTC.

This clone was recorded a few times. The chain combines TRBV10-3 with TRBJ2-3, with D possibly matching TRBD1 (5 bases). This CDR3 region has 13 residues. Trimming shortened V by 2 bases and J by 5 bases, and 8 bases separated the two germline ends. Germline values: CDR1 ENHRY, CDR2 SYGVKD. As DNA, the CDR3 is TGTGCCATCAGTGAGGGGGCCGAAGATACGCAGTATTTT. Encoded protein: CAISEGAEDTQYF.

This rearrangement joins TRBV6-6 to TRBJ2-7, with D unclear. V shed 5 bases and J shed 5 bases, with 22 bases lying between them. Germline V CDR1 and CDR2: MNHNY, SVGAGI (reference sequence). The CDR3 covers 16 residues. The DNA of the CDR3 is TGTGCCAGCAGTCCCCCGTACCGCCGGAGAATGGACGAGCAGTACTTC. This encodes CASSPPYRRRMDEQYF.

The chain carries TRBV16 and TRBJ2-7; D possibly corresponds to TRBD1 (5 bases). The CDR3 sequence is 15 residues long. Germline lookup yields CDR1 KGHSY and CDR2 FQNENV. V was trimmed by 0 bases and J by 5 bases, leaving 14 bases between them. Here the CDR3 DNA reads TGTGCCAGCAGCCAATCGGGGCAGGTGAAGGACGAGCAGTACTTC. It codes for CASSQSGQVKDEQYF.

V gene TRBV7-2 combines with J gene TRBJ2-3; 7 bases map to TRBD1. Germline V gene sequence: CDR1 SGHTA, CDR2 FQGNSA. The CDR3 contains 15 residues. The ends lost 3 bases at V and 2 bases at J; junction bases unmatched: 5. The CDR3 nucleotides read TGTGCCAGCAGCTTCCGGGACAGCTACACAGATACGCAGTATTTT. Its translation is CASSFRDSYTDTQYF.

Comments on this clone: Other DNA sequences in this specimen translate into the identical CDR3. This chain connects TRBV11-2 to TRBJ2-7, with TRBD1 matching over 7 bases. After removal of 5 bases from V and 3 bases from J, the junction contained 7 bases not matched to a gene. The germline V gene has CDR1 SGHAT and CDR2 FQNNGV. The CDR3 has 14 residues. The CDR3, as DNA: TGTGCCAGCAGCAACCGACAGGGCGGCTACGAGCAGTACTTC. It yields the protein CASSNRQGGYEQYF.

This chain connects TRBV27 to TRBJ2-5; perhaps TRBD2 as D (6 bases). The V end lost 9 bases, the J end lost 0 bases, and 11 bases lay between the germline ends. Germline lookup yields CDR1 MNHEY and CDR2 SMNVEV (reference sequence). CDR3 length: 13 amino acids. This chain's CDR3 is CASCGTNQETQYF. The DNA for the CDR3 is TGTGCCAGTTGCGGGACCAACCAAGAGACCCAGTACTTC.

The chain joins TRBV11-1 to TRBJ1-1; no definite D call. Germline V gives CDR1 SGHAT, CDR2 FQDESV (reference sequence). This CDR3 is 15 amino acids long. V lost 5 bases and J lost 3, with 16 bases in between. Here the CDR3 DNA reads TGTGCCAGCAGCCATCGATCCCCTCGGGACACTGAAGCTTTCTTT. Its protein product is CASSHRSPRDTEAFF. Full variable domain (outside the CDR3, taken from reference TRBV11-1 and TRBJ1-1): EAEVAQSPRYKITEKSQAVAFWCDPISGHATLYWYRQILGQGPELLVQFQDESVVDDSQLPKDRFSAERLKGVDSTLKIQPAELGDSAMYLCASSHRSPRDTEAFFGQGTRLTVV.

The J gene is TRBJ1-1, the V gene TRBV15, with 10 bases aligning to TRBD1. From germline, CDR1 is LNHNV and CDR2 YYDKDF (reference sequence). This CDR3 is built from 14 residues. Germline trimming cut 2 bases from V and 5 bases from J; bases unmatched to any gene: 2. The CDR3 nucleotides are TGTGCCACCAGCAGACAGGGACAGGGGACTGAAGCTTTCTTT. Protein product: CATSRQGQGTEAFF.

The chain combines TRBV5-6 with TRBJ2-1, with D tentatively TRBD2 (6 bases). V was shortened by 0 bases and J by 3 bases, with 19 bases between the two germline ends. Germline CDR1 and CDR2: SGHDT and YYEEEE. The CDR3 is 18 residues long. CDR3 bases: TGTGCCAGCAGCTTGGCTCTAGCGAGGGCGGTGGGCTACAATGAGCAGTTCTTC. As protein: CASSLALARAVGYNEQFF. The variable domain in full, with the rest retrieved from reference TRBV5-6 and TRBJ2-1, is DAGVTQSPTHLIKTRGQQVTLRCSPKSGHDTVSWYQQALGQGPQFIFQYYEEEERQRGNFPDRFSGHQFPNYSSELNVNALLLGDSALYLCASSLALARAVGYNEQFFGPGTRLTVL.

The chain carries TRBV5-1 and TRBJ2-5; TRBD2 might be the D (6 bases). The germline V and J ends were trimmed by 4 bases and 3 bases, with 13 bases remaining between them. CDR1 and CDR2 from the germline V gene are SGHRS and YFSETQ. The CDR3 length is 14 residues. This chain's CDR3 is CASSTAGREETQYF. The CDR3 bases are TGCGCCAGCAGCACCGCGGGACGGGAAGAGACCCAGTACTTC.

This clone appeared once. The CDR3 here is CASSFSAGTGVPEQYF. The CDR3 DNA reads TGTGCCAGCAGCTTTTCGGCCGGGACAGGGGTCCCCGAGCAGTACTTC. The rearrangement uses TRBV5-5 and TRBJ2-7; 10 bases map to TRBD1. This CDR3 contains 16 residues. In germline, CDR1 is SGHKS, CDR2 YYEKEE (reference sequence). V lost 2 bases, J lost 6 bases, and 11 bases stayed unmatched. Combining the CDR3 with reference TRBV5-5 and TRBJ2-7 gives the whole variable domain DAGVTQSPTHLIKTRGQQVTLRCSPISGHKSVSWYQQVLGQGPQFIFQYYEKEERGRGNFPDRFSARQFPNYSSELNVNALLLGDSALYLCASSFSAGTGVPEQYFGPGTRLTVT.

The gene calls are TRBV11-2 and TRBJ2-1; 10 positions agree with TRBD1. J lost 9 bases, V lost 3 bases, and 8 bases had no gene match. CDR3 size: 15 residues. Per the germline V gene, CDR1 is SGHAT and CDR2 is FQNNGV. The CDR3: CASSLVGTGVGEQFF. Written as DNA, the CDR3 is TGTGCCAGCAGCTTGGTAGGGACAGGGGTTGGTGAGCAGTTCTTC. The complete variable domain, with remaining parts taken from reference TRBV11-2 and TRBJ2-1, reads EAGVAQSPRYKIIEKRQSVAFWCNPISGHATLYWYQQILGQGPKLLIQFQNNGVVDDSQLPKDRFSAERLKGVDSTLKIQPAKLEDSAVYLCASSLVGTGVGEQFFGPGTRLTVL.

V gene TRBV7-9 combines with J gene TRBJ1-3; D unclear. Looked up from germline, CDR1 is SEHNR and CDR2 is FQNEAQ (reference sequence). V lost 2 bases and J lost 8, with 7 bases in between. There are 12 residues in the CDR3. The CDR3 sequence is CASSLSRYTIYF. CDR3 nucleotides: TGTGCCAGCAGCTTATCGCGGTACACCATATATTTT.

The chain recombines TRBV10-2 with TRBJ1-1, with TRBD1 as a possible D gene (5 bases). Per the germline V gene, CDR1 is WSHSY and CDR2 is SAAADI. V gave up 6 bases and J gave up 0 bases, with 11 bases separating them. The CDR3 sequence is 14 residues long. The CDR3 loop reads CASRSTDMNTEAFF. In DNA, the CDR3 is TGCGCCAGCAGATCGACAGATATGAACACTGAAGCTTTCTTT.

The chain employs TRBV27 and TRBJ1-1; 9 bases are a match to TRBD1. Germline CDR1 is MNHEY and CDR2 is SMNVEV (reference sequence). The CDR3 is 16 residues long. V lost 6 bases and J lost 5; bases outside the gene matches: 13. The CDR3 DNA reads as TGTGCCAGCAGCGGACAGGGGAGTGCGGTATGGACTGAAGCTTTCTTT. This translates into CASSGQGSAVWTEAFF.

This clone turned up a few times. This sequence joins TRBV27 and TRBJ2-7; D unclear. Per germline, CDR1 MNHEY and CDR2 SMNVEV (reference sequence). This CDR3 is built from 15 residues. The V and J ends lost 5 bases and 4 bases respectively, with 18 bases between them. CDR3 sequence (DNA): TGTGCCAGCAGTCCCCTGGGCCAGCCGTATTACGAGCAGTACTTC. It encodes CASSPLGQPYYEQYF.

This clone showed up just a few times. The sample has other DNA sequences that encode this CDR3 too. The chain recombines TRBV6-5 with TRBJ2-7, with 7 bases identical to TRBD1. Trimming took 4 bases from V and 2 from J; bases not matched to a gene: 2. Looked up from germline, CDR1 is MNHEY and CDR2 is SVGAGI. The CDR3 has 13 amino acids. CDR3 nucleotide sequence: TGTGCCAGCAGTTGGGACAGAACCTACGAGCAGTACTTC. The encoded protein is CASSWDRTYEQYF.